This T cell receptor (beta chain) was sequenced for a study of T cells in women clearing cervical HPV infection. Data came from immunoSEQ multiplex PCR; TCRdb stores just in-frame clones and leaves some out. This table holds about 36,000 clones. Comments on this clone: The read ends 3 residues early relative to the CDR3; the germline J gene fills the gap.

J gave up 4 bases and V 3 bases, and 7 bases lay outside the gene matches. Germline V gives CDR1 SNHLY, CDR2 FYNNEI. The CDR3 sequence is 16 residues long. The specimen sequenced was blood buffy coat. This sequence joins TRBV2 and TRBJ2-7; TRBD2 matches at 12 bases. The sequence derives from a woman aged 18 to 69 with a cervical HPV16 infection that either progressed to CIN3+ or cleared (not recorded which). The sequenced part of the CDR3 DNA is TGTGCCAGCAGTGAGGCCTCTAGCGGGGGGGTATACGAG. Translating gives CASSEASSGGVYE. The entire CDR3 is CASSEASSGGVYEQYF.